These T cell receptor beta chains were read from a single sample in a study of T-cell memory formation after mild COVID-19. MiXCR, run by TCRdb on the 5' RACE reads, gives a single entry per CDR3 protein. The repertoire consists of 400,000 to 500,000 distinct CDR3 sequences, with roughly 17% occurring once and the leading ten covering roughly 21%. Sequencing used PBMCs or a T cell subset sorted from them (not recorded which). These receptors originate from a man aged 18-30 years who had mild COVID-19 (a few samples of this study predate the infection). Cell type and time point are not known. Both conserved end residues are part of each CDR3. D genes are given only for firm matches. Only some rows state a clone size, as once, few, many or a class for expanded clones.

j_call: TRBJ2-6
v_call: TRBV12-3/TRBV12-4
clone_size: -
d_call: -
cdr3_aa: CASSFGPGSGANVLTF
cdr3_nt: TGTGCCAGCAGTTTTGGTCCGGGGTCTGGGGCCAACGTCCTGACTTTC

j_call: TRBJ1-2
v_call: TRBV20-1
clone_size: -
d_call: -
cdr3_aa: CSVSDGNYGYTF
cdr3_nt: TGCAGTGTTAGCGACGGGAACTATGGCTACACCTTC

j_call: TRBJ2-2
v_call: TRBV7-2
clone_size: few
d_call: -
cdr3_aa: CASSFSVGAGELFF
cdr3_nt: TGTGCCAGCAGCTTCAGCGTGGGGGCCGGGGAGCTGTTTTTT

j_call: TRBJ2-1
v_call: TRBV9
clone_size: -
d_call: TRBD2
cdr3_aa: CASSPAGTSSYNEQFF
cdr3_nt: TGTGCCAGCAGCCCAGCCGGGACTAGCTCCTACAATGAGCAGTTCTTC

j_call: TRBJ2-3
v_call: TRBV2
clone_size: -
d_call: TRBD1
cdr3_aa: CASSPTGTGTDTQYF
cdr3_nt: TGTGCCAGCAGTCCGACCGGGACAGGGACAGATACGCAGTATTTT

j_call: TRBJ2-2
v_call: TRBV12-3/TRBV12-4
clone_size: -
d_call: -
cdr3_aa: CASTCCGNTGELFF
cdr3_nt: TGTGCCAGCACGTGTTGTGGGAACACCGGGGAGCTGTTTTTT

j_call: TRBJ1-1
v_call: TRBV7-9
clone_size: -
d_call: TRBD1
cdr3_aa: CASSSRDSRNTEAFF
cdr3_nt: TGTGCCAGCAGCTCCCGGGACAGCCGAAACACTGAAGCTTTCTTT

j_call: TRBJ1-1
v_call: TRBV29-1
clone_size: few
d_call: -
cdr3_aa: CSVEEGGKNTEAFF
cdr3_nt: TGCAGCGTTGAAGAAGGTGGAAAGAACACTGAAGCTTTCTTT

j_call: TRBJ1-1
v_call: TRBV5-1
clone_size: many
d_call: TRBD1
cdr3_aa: CASSVLTGDTEAFF
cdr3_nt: TGCGCCAGCAGCGTATTGACAGGGGACACTGAAGCTTTCTTT

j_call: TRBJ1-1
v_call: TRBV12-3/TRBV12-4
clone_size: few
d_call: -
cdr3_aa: CASSPDRTVNEAFF
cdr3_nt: TGTGCCAGCAGCCCAGACAGGACAGTCAATGAAGCTTTCTTT

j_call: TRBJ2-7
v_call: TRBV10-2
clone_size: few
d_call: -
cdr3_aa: CASSSRLQGSAEQYF
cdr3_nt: TGCGCCAGCAGCTCCCGGCTCCAGGGTAGTGCCGAGCAGTACTTC

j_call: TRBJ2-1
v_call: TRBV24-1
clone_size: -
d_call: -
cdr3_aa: CATSDQGGSYNEQFF
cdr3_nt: TGTGCCACCAGTGATCAGGGGGGATCCTACAATGAGCAGTTCTTC

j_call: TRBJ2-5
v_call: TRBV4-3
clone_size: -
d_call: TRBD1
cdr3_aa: CASSPGTGGFQETQYF
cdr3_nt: TGCGCCAGCAGCCCGGGTACAGGGGGTTTCCAAGAGACCCAGTACTTC

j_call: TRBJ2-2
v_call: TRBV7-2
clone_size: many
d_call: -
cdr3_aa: CASSFTGWSTGELFF
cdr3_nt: TGTGCCAGCAGCTTTACGGGGTGGAGCACCGGGGAGCTGTTTTTT

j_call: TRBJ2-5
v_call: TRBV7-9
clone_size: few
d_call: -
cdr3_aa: CASSDPFRETQYF
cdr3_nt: TGTGCCAGCAGCGACCCATTTCGGGAGACCCAGTACTTC

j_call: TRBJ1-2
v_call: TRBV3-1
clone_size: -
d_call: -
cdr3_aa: CASSQGGGAYGYTF
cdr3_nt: TGTGCCAGCAGCCAAGGCGGAGGGGCCTATGGCTACACCTTC

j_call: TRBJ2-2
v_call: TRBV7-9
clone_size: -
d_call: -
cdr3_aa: CASSSERRGNAGELFF
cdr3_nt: TGTGCCAGCAGCTCTGAAAGGAGAGGGAATGCAGGGGAGCTGTTTTTT

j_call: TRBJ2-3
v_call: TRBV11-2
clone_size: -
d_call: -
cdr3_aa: CASSHVGLDTQYF
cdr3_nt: TGTGCCAGCAGTCACGTGGGACTAGATACGCAGTATTTT

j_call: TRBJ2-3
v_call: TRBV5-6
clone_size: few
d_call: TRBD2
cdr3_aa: CASSRPGLAGPDTQYF
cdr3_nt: TGTGCCAGCAGCCGGCCGGGACTAGCGGGGCCAGATACGCAGTATTTT

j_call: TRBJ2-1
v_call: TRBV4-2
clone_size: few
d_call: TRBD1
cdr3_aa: CASSQGDRGTGYNEQFF
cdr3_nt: TGTGCCAGCAGCCAAGGGGACAGGGGAACGGGCTACAATGAGCAGTTCTTC

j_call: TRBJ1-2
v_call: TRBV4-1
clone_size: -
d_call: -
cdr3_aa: CASSQARYYGYTF
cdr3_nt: TGCGCCAGCAGCCAAGCCAGGTACTATGGCTACACCTTC

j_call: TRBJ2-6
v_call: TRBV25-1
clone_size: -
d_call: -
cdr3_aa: CASSESPGTVLTF
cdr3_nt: TGTGCCAGCAGTGAATCGCCGGGGACCGTCCTGACTTTC

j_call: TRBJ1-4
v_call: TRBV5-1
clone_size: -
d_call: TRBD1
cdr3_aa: CASSTTGPATNEKLFF
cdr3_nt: TGCGCCAGCAGCACGACAGGGCCTGCAACTAATGAAAAACTGTTTTTT

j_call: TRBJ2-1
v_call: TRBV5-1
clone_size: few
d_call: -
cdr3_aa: CASSLVKNDYNEQFF
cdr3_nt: TGCGCCAGCAGCTTGGTAAAGAACGACTACAATGAGCAGTTCTTC

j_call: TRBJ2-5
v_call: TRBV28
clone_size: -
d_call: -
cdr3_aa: CASSLQGSQGETQYF
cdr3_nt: TGTGCCAGCAGTTTACAGGGGTCCCAGGGGGAGACCCAGTACTTC

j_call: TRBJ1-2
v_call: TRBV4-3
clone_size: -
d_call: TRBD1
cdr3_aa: CASSQDTGANRGYTF
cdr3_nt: TGCGCCAGCAGCCAAGATACAGGGGCGAACCGCGGCTACACCTTC

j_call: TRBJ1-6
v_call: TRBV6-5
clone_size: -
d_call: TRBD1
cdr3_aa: CASSYTGQGNSPLHF
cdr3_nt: TGTGCCAGCAGTTACACCGGACAGGGCAATTCACCCCTCCACTTT

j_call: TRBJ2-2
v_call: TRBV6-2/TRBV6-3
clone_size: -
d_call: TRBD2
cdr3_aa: CASSSGGGSGELFF
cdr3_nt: TGTGCCAGCAGTTCCGGCGGGGGATCCGGGGAGCTGTTTTTT

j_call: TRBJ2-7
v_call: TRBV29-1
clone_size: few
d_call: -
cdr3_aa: CSVRAQGGYEQYF
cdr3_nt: TGCAGCGTGAGGGCCCAGGGAGGATACGAGCAGTACTTC

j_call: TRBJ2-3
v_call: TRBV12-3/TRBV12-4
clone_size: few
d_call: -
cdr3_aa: CASAYLGTDTQYF
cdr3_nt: TGTGCCAGCGCCTATCTGGGGACAGATACGCAGTATTTT

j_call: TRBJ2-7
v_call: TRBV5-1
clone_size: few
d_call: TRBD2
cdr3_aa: CASSLPDRPGLAVYEQYF
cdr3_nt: TGCGCCAGCAGCTTGCCGGACAGGCCGGGACTAGCGGTCTACGAGCAGTACTTC

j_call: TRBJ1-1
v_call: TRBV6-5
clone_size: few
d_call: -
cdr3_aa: CASSYPGPNTEAFF
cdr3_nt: TGTGCCAGCAGTTACCCGGGCCCGAACACTGAAGCTTTCTTT

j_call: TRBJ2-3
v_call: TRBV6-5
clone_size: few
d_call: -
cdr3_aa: CATIGRGGTDTQYF
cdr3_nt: TGTGCAACTATCGGGCGGGGAGGCACAGATACGCAGTATTTT

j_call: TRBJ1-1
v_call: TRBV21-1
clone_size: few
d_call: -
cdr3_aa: CASSNPDRGGPGEAFF
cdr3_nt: TGTGCCAGCAGCAACCCGGACAGGGGGGGGCCTGGAGAAGCTTTCTTT

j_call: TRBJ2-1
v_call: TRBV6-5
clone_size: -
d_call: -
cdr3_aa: CASSYSSRLDEQFF
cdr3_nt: TGTGCCAGCAGTTACTCAAGCAGGTTGGATGAGCAGTTCTTC

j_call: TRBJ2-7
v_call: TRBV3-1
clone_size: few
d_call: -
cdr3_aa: CASSQSNYEQYF
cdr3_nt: TGTGCCAGCAGCCAATCGAACTACGAGCAGTACTTC

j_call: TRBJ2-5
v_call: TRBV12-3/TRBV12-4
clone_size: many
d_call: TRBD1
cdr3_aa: CASSPRRTGLQETQYF
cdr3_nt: TGTGCCAGCAGTCCCCGACGGACAGGTTTACAAGAGACCCAGTACTTC

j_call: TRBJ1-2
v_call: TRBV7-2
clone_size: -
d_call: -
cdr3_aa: CASSLSTELYGYTF
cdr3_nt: TGTGCCAGCAGCTTATCGACAGAGCTCTATGGCTACACCTTC

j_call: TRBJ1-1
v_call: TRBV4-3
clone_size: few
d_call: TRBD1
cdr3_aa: CASSQARDRGLQNTEAFF
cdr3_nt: TGCGCCAGCAGCCAAGCGCGGGACAGGGGGCTCCAGAACACTGAAGCTTTCTTT

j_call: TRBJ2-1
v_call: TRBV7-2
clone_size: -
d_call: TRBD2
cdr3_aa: CASSSSLAGGLDEQFF
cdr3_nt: TGTGCCAGCAGCTCATCATTAGCGGGGGGGTTGGATGAGCAGTTCTTC